This is a list of T cell receptor beta chains from one sample in a study of T cell responses to AZD1222 COVID-19 vaccine. Profiled with immunoSEQ multiplex PCR; TCRdb holds only in-frame clones, not every one. This sample yields about 86,000 clones, of which approximately 91% are seen a single time; about 5.8% belongs to the top ten. The starting material was peripheral blood, obtained on day 0 of AZD1222 vaccination. These receptors were obtained from an adult in good health. Each CDR3 is given with its conserved first and last residue. Each record gives: V gene, clone size, D gene, J gene, CDR3 protein, CDR3 DNA. D genes are given only for firm matches. Expanded clones get a size class; other rows say once, few or many, or leave the size out.

V gene: TRBV29-1; clone size: .; D gene: .; J gene: TRBJ2-7; CDR3 protein: CSVVRGDGRPYEQYF; CDR3 DNA: TGCAGCGTGGTGAGAGGGGACGGACGTCCATACGAGCAGTACTTC
V gene: TRBV18; clone size: once; D gene: TRBD1; J gene: TRBJ1-5; CDR3 protein: CASSQDREAPQHF; CDR3 DNA: TGTGCCAGCTCCCAGGACAGGGAGGCGCCCCAGCATTTT
V gene: TRBV19; clone size: once; D gene: TRBD1; J gene: TRBJ2-2; CDR3 protein: CASSFGQGAGELFF; CDR3 DNA: TGTGCCAGTAGTTTCGGACAGGGGGCCGGGGAGCTGTTTTTT
V gene: TRBV27; clone size: .; D gene: TRBD1; J gene: TRBJ1-4; CDR3 protein: CASRPGTGGRLNEKLFF; CDR3 DNA: TGTGCCAGCAGGCCCGGGACAGGGGGGCGGCTTAATGAAAAACTGTTTTTT
V gene: TRBV18; clone size: few; D gene: .; J gene: TRBJ2-2; CDR3 protein: CASSPPGLRAGELFF; CDR3 DNA: TGTGCCAGCTCACCACCCGGACTCCGGGCCGGGGAGCTGTTTTTT
V gene: TRBV5-1; clone size: once; D gene: TRBD1; J gene: TRBJ1-5; CDR3 protein: CASSLGQGASQPQHF; CDR3 DNA: TGCGCCAGCAGCTTGGGACAGGGGGCAAGTCAGCCCCAGCATTTT
V gene: TRBV20-1; clone size: once; D gene: .; J gene: TRBJ2-7; CDR3 protein: CSASTGSSYEQYF; CDR3 DNA: TGCAGTGCTAGTACAGGGTCTTCTTACGAGCAGTACTTC
V gene: TRBV27; clone size: .; D gene: .; J gene: TRBJ1-1; CDR3 protein: CASSLRMNTEAFF; CDR3 DNA: TGTGCCAGCAGTTTAAGGATGAACACTGAAGCTTTCTTT
V gene: TRBV7-6; clone size: .; D gene: TRBD2; J gene: TRBJ2-3; CDR3 protein: CASSLIAGAKDTQYF; CDR3 DNA: TGTGCCAGCAGCTTAATAGCGGGAGCGAAGGATACGCAGTATTTT
V gene: TRBV4-2; clone size: .; D gene: .; J gene: TRBJ1-4; CDR3 protein: CASSQDRVGKLFF; CDR3 DNA: TGTGCCAGCAGCCAAGATCGAGTGGGGAAACTGTTTTTT
V gene: TRBV28; clone size: .; D gene: .; J gene: TRBJ1-2; CDR3 protein: CASSLALHGYTF; CDR3 DNA: TGTGCCAGCAGTTTGGCTCTCCATGGCTACACCTTC
V gene: TRBV6-2/TRBV6-3; clone size: few; D gene: .; J gene: TRBJ1-1; CDR3 protein: CASSWDPNTEAFF; CDR3 DNA: TGTGCCAGCAGTTGGGATCCGAACACTGAAGCTTTCTTT
V gene: TRBV5-5; clone size: .; D gene: .; J gene: TRBJ1-1; CDR3 protein: CASSHTRGTGNTEAFF; CDR3 DNA: TGTGCCAGCAGCCACACCCGCGGGACGGGAAACACTGAAGCTTTCTTT
V gene: TRBV6-5; clone size: .; D gene: .; J gene: TRBJ1-5; CDR3 protein: CASSLFGNQPQHF; CDR3 DNA: TGTGCCAGCAGCCTCTTTGGCAATCAGCCCCAGCATTTT
V gene: TRBV6-5; clone size: .; D gene: .; J gene: TRBJ1-6; CDR3 protein: CASNEAGDWSPLHF; CDR3 DNA: TGTGCCAGCAACGAGGCAGGGGACTGGTCACCCCTCCACTTT
V gene: TRBV6-5; clone size: .; D gene: .; J gene: TRBJ1-1; CDR3 protein: CATQRGQNTEAFF; CDR3 DNA: TGTGCCACCCAAAGAGGACAGAACACTGAAGCTTTCTTT
V gene: TRBV11-1; clone size: once; D gene: .; J gene: TRBJ2-5; CDR3 protein: CASSGGFLAQYF; CDR3 DNA: TGTGCCAGCAGTGGTGGCTTTTTGGCCCAGTACTTC
V gene: TRBV7-2; clone size: .; D gene: .; J gene: TRBJ1-5; CDR3 protein: CASSYRGNQPQHF; CDR3 DNA: TGTGCCAGCAGCTACAGGGGCAATCAGCCCCAGCATTTT
V gene: TRBV5-1; clone size: .; D gene: .; J gene: TRBJ2-7; CDR3 protein: CASSPRAATYEQYF; CDR3 DNA: TGCGCCAGCAGCCCCCGGGCAGCTACCTACGAGCAGTACTTC
V gene: TRBV7-9; clone size: once; D gene: .; J gene: TRBJ2-7; CDR3 protein: CASSPKGWSYEQYF; CDR3 DNA: TGTGCCAGCAGCCCCAAGGGATGGAGCTACGAGCAGTACTTC
V gene: TRBV4-3; clone size: .; D gene: .; J gene: TRBJ2-7; CDR3 protein: CASSQSAGKSYEQYF; CDR3 DNA: TGCGCCAGCAGCCAATCGGCAGGGAAATCCTACGAGCAGTACTTC
V gene: TRBV18; clone size: few; D gene: .; J gene: TRBJ1-2; CDR3 protein: CASSPGSRTPNGYTF; CDR3 DNA: TGTGCCAGCTCACCAGGGAGTCGTACTCCCAATGGCTACACCTTC
V gene: TRBV28; clone size: .; D gene: TRBD2; J gene: TRBJ2-1; CDR3 protein: CASRAAGGPQNEQFF; CDR3 DNA: TGTGCCAGCAGAGCAGCGGGAGGGCCTCAAAATGAGCAGTTCTTC
V gene: TRBV3-1/TRBV3-2; clone size: .; D gene: .; J gene: TRBJ1-1; CDR3 protein: CASSHWHGLEAEAFF; CDR3 DNA: TGTGCCAGCAGCCATTGGCATGGCTTGGAGGCTGAAGCTTTCTTT
V gene: TRBV9; clone size: .; D gene: .; J gene: TRBJ2-1; CDR3 protein: CASSVALDGLRNEQFF; CDR3 DNA: TGTGCCAGCAGCGTAGCTCTCGATGGACTAAGAAATGAGCAGTTCTTC
V gene: TRBV28; clone size: few; D gene: TRBD1; J gene: TRBJ1-2; CDR3 protein: CASSFSDRDVYGYTF; CDR3 DNA: TGTGCCAGCAGTTTTTCGGACAGGGACGTCTATGGCTACACCTTC
V gene: TRBV5-6; clone size: .; D gene: .; J gene: TRBJ1-4; CDR3 protein: CASSLQFVNEKLFF; CDR3 DNA: TGTGCCAGCAGCTTGCAGTTTGTTAATGAAAAACTGTTTTTT
V gene: TRBV5-4; clone size: .; D gene: TRBD1; J gene: TRBJ1-1; CDR3 protein: CASSLAQGKAFF; CDR3 DNA: TGTGCCAGCAGCTTGGCACAGGGGAAAGCTTTCTTT
V gene: TRBV28; clone size: .; D gene: TRBD1; J gene: TRBJ2-7; CDR3 protein: CASSLQGTKSYEQYF; CDR3 DNA: TGTGCCAGCAGTCTACAGGGGACAAAGTCCTACGAGCAGTACTTC
V gene: TRBV5-4; clone size: .; D gene: TRBD1; J gene: TRBJ1-1; CDR3 protein: CASSAPGTGVVDTEAFF; CDR3 DNA: TGTGCCAGCAGCGCCCCCGGGACAGGGGTTGTTGACACTGAAGCTTTCTTT
V gene: TRBV5-1; clone size: .; D gene: .; J gene: TRBJ2-1; CDR3 protein: CASSLRTPSSYNEQFF; CDR3 DNA: TGCGCCAGCAGCTTAAGGACCCCCTCTTCCTACAATGAGCAGTTCTTC
V gene: TRBV4-1; clone size: .; D gene: .; J gene: TRBJ1-6; CDR3 protein: CASSQDAVNNSPLHF; CDR3 DNA: TGCGCCAGCAGCCAAGATGCTGTAAATAATTCACCCCTCCACTTT
V gene: TRBV7-9; clone size: .; D gene: TRBD1; J gene: TRBJ2-5; CDR3 protein: CASSLPGQGQETQYF; CDR3 DNA: TGTGCCAGCAGCTTGCCGGGACAGGGGCAAGAGACCCAGTACTTC
V gene: TRBV15; clone size: .; D gene: TRBD2; J gene: TRBJ2-1; CDR3 protein: CATSPRLAPEQFF; CDR3 DNA: TGTGCCACCAGCCCACGACTAGCTCCCGAGCAGTTCTTC
V gene: TRBV6-5; clone size: .; D gene: .; J gene: TRBJ1-3; CDR3 protein: CASSLTVTSGNTIYF; CDR3 DNA: TGTGCCAGCAGCCTGACAGTGACCTCTGGAAACACCATATATTTT